Listed below are T cell receptor beta chains from one sample, sequenced in a study of early T cells in non-severe SARS-CoV-2 infection. TCRdb redid the calling of the 5' RACE reads with MiXCR, one entry per CDR3 protein. The sample includes about 48,000 distinct CDR3 sequences, about 13% seen only once; the top ten take roughly 10%. The sequenced sample was whole blood. These receptors all come from an adult who was a healthcare worker with PCR-confirmed SARS-CoV-2 infection or an uninfected control (not recorded which). CDR3s include the opening cysteine and the closing phenylalanine or tryptophan. Fields, in order: D gene, J gene, V gene, clone size, CDR3 protein, CDR3 DNA. D genes are given only for firm matches. Clone size appears in some rows only: once, few, many, or a class for an expanded clone.

TRBD1	TRBJ1-2	TRBV2	.	CASSGQGYGYTF	TGTGCCAGCAGTGGACAGGGGTATGGCTACACCTTC
.	TRBJ2-5	TRBV7-9	many	CASSPPGGGRETQYF	TGTGCCAGCAGCCCCCCGGGCGGCGGTCGGGAGACCCAGTACTTC
.	TRBJ1-1	TRBV29-1	many	CSVEMLVNTEAFF	TGCAGCGTTGAAATGCTGGTGAACACTGAAGCTTTCTTT
.	TRBJ2-7	TRBV27	few	CASRASPGSEQYF	TGTGCCAGCAGGGCCAGCCCGGGGAGCGAGCAGTACTTC
TRBD2	TRBJ2-2	TRBV6-5	.	CASSYSRLAGTGELFF	TGTGCCAGCAGTTACTCGAGGCTAGCGGGAACCGGGGAGCTGTTTTTT
.	TRBJ2-3	TRBV10-2	many	CASRAQTDTQYF	TGCGCCAGCAGAGCCCAGACAGATACGCAGTATTTT
TRBD1	TRBJ1-6	TRBV4-1	.	CASSHAGQGDYNSPLHF	TGCGCCAGCAGCCATGCGGGACAGGGAGACTATAATTCACCCCTCCACTTT
TRBD1	TRBJ1-4	TRBV18	.	CASSPGQDEKLFF	TGTGCCAGCTCACCCGGACAGGACGAAAAACTGTTTTTT
.	TRBJ2-3	TRBV2	many	CASSLQGPPGTDTQYF	TGTGCCAGCAGTCTCCAGGGGCCCCCTGGCACAGATACGCAGTATTTT
.	TRBJ1-1	TRBV29-1	.	CSAWGRTEAFF	TGCAGCGCCTGGGGGAGGACTGAAGCTTTCTTT
.	TRBJ2-1	TRBV29-1	.	CSVDQGGYNEQFF	TGCAGCGTTGACCAAGGGGGGTACAATGAGCAGTTCTTC
TRBD1	TRBJ1-2	TRBV7-9	few	CASSFRDRSNYGYTF	TGTGCCAGCAGCTTCCGGGACAGGTCTAACTATGGCTACACCTTC
.	TRBJ1-2	TRBV28	few	CASSLLQNIYGYTF	TGTGCCAGCAGTTTATTACAGAACATCTATGGCTACACCTTC